The T cell receptor (beta chain) under discussion was sequenced for a study of Ad26.COV2.S vaccination and SARS-CoV-2 variants. Across the study: The vaccine Ad26.COV2.S was put into the muscle once, or twice with 56 days between. Study outcomes and limitations: Substantial breadth was reportedly displayed by spike-specific CD8+ and CD4+ T cell responses after vaccination. Assessments of TCR breadth and depth may have underestimated the total T cell responses.

The sample's treatment: approximately 18 received Ad26.COV2.S at low or high dose, single or two shots; about 5 received placebo; per-sample allocation not given. Sampling happened 63 days after the first vaccine or placebo injection. The donor was a Boston adult aged 18-55 years. About this clone: Its target is unknown.

The CDR3 covers 16 residues. Germline V gene data show CDR1 as LNHDA and CDR2 as SQIVND (reference sequence). Between the trimmed V and J ends, which lost 2 bases and 0 bases, there was a span of 13 bases. TCRdb's table, derived via immunoSEQ multiplex PCR, lists solely in-frame clones and lacks some. The sample holds about 450,000 clones, about 91% seen once. The chain combines TRBV19 with TRBJ1-1; D possibly corresponds to TRBD1 (5 bases). The receptor's source is a person aged 18 to 59 who received the Ad26.COV2.S COVID-19 vaccine or a placebo. The sequenced sample was peripheral blood, obtained in a trial of Ad26.COV2.S vaccine versus placebo. CDR3: CASSIRGGRMNTEAFF. CDR3 sequence (DNA): TGTGCCAGTAGTATAAGGGGCGGAAGAATGAACACTGAAGCTTTCTTT.